These 32 T cell receptor beta chains share one sample of origin, sequenced in a study of identical twins listed by TCRdb under 2016. Libraries were prepared through 5' RACE. The data were produced on an Illumina HiSeq 2000. TCRdb redid the processing of the public reads, applying fastp at Q25 and MiXCR, and retained in-frame beta chains. Each entry merges the rows of one CDR3 protein and shows their most common DNA and genes. Across this sample there are 300,000 to 400,000 distinct CDR3 sequences, with approximately 13% seen only once. The ten largest clonotypes hold approximately 7.6% of the sample. The same data also contributed to another study, on yellow fever vaccine responses in identical twins.

Sequenced: CD8+ T cells sorted from blood. The receptors here all came from a woman aged 18-29 years in good health.

V gene TRBV12-3 or TRBV12-4 combines with J gene TRBJ2-1; D may be TRBD1 (7 bases). The length of the CDR3 is 15 residues. V was clipped by 6 bases and J by 0 bases, with 12 bases between them. CDR3 protein: CASSPQGGSYNEQFF. As DNA, the CDR3 is TGTGCCAGCAGCCCTCAGGGGGGCTCCTACAATGAGCAGTTCTTC.

V usage is TRBV7-9 and J usage is TRBJ1-6, with a weak D call TRBD1 (6 bases). The germline gives CDR1 SEHNR, CDR2 FQNEAQ (reference sequence). The V end lost 5 bases, the J end lost 9 bases, and 14 bases lay between the germline ends. The CDR3 length is 14 residues. The CDR3 spells CASSPVGGGSPLHF. DNA of the CDR3: TGTGCCAGCAGCCCCGTAGGGGGAGGTTCACCCCTCCACTTT.

This clonotype was detected only a few times. The chain joins TRBV3-1 to TRBJ1-6, with unresolved D. V was cut by 2 bases and J by 6 bases, with 14 bases left in between. Germline V gene data show CDR1 as LGHDT and CDR2 as YNNKEL (reference sequence). This CDR3 has 16 residues. The CDR3 coding sequence is TGTGCCAGCAGCCAAAACCCGCCAGGAGTTAATTCACCCCTCCACTTT. It specifies CASSQNPPGVNSPLHF. Looking up the rest from reference TRBV3-1 and TRBJ1-6 gives the full variable domain: DTAVSQTPKYLVTQMGNDKSIKCEQNLGHDTMYWYKQDSKKFLKIMFSYNNKELIINETVPNRFSPKSPDKAHLNLHINSLELGDSAVYFCASSQNPPGVNSPLHFGNGTRLTVT.

This clonotype was observed a handful of times. This chain uses TRBV9 with TRBJ2-1; TRBD2 matches 9 bases. The V segment lost 0 bases and the J segment 9 bases; nucleotides outside the gene matches: 16. The CDR3 is made up of 18 amino acids. Looked up from germline, CDR1 is SGDLS and CDR2 is YYNGEE. The CDR3, as DNA: TGTGCCAGCAGCGTAGCGGGTGGTCGTAGCGGGAGTGGGAGTGAGCAGTTCTTC. It codes for CASSVAGGRSGSGSEQFF.

This clonotype occurred many times. The chain recombines TRBV29-1 with TRBJ2-1; 7 nucleotides align to TRBD1. The CDR3 runs 18 residues. The germline V gene encodes CDR1 SQVTM and CDR2 ANQGSEA. The V segment lost 3 bases and the J segment 7 bases; nucleotides outside the gene matches: 21. The CDR3 reads CSVDITRRTGSLGNEQFF. The CDR3 DNA follows: TGCAGCGTTGACATTACTCGACGGACAGGCTCTCTAGGGAATGAGCAGTTCTTC.

The CDR3, as DNA: TGTGCCAGCAGCTTTGCCGGCGGGAAAGAGTGGGAGACCCAGTACTTC. Residues: CASSFAGGKEWETQYF. The V call is TRBV7-9, the J call TRBJ2-5, with a weak D call TRBD2 (6 bases). V lost 3 bases and J 5 bases, leaving 19 bases between the germline ends. There are 16 residues in the CDR3. Germline CDR1 SEHNR, CDR2 FQNEAQ (reference sequence).

This clonotype was seen a handful of times. The V gene is TRBV4-2, the J gene TRBJ2-2, with 11 bases that match TRBD2. The CDR3 contains 19 residues. J gave up 1 base and V 3 bases, and 10 bases lay outside the gene matches. The germline V gene encodes CDR1 LGHNA and CDR2 YNFKEQ. The CDR3 nucleotides are TGTGCCAGCAGCCAGTCACTAGCGGGGGTCTTCTTGAACACCGGGGAGCTGTTTTTT. Protein sequence: CASSQSLAGVFLNTGELFF.

In this sample, this clonotype turned up a few times. This chain joins TRBV5-1 and TRBJ2-3; D is undetermined. The ends were cut back, 5 bases at V and 1 base at J, with 11 bases in the middle. Germline-derived CDR1 and CDR2 are SGHRS and YFSETQ. This CDR3 comprises 14 residues. The CDR3 DNA reads as TGCGCCAGCAGAAGGGCCGAGGGCACAGATACGCAGTATTTT. Its translation is CASRRAEGTDTQYF.

CDR3 loop: CATSDLPIPGELFF. CDR3 DNA sequence: TGTGCCACCAGTGATTTGCCGATTCCCGGGGAGCTGTTTTTT. This chain joins TRBV24-1 and TRBJ2-2, with no clear D. Germline-derived CDR1 and CDR2 are KGHDR and SFDVKD. V gave up 0 bases and J gave up 6 bases, with 7 bases separating them. The CDR3 runs to 14 residues.

This chain joins TRBV7-9 and TRBJ2-1, with D perhaps TRBD2 (5 bases). The CDR3 runs to 11 residues. Germline loops: CDR1 SEHNR, CDR2 FQNEAQ (reference sequence). V was pared by 7 bases and J by 7 bases, with 8 bases between. The chain's CDR3 is CASITSNEQFF. In DNA, the CDR3 is TGTGCCAGCATCACTAGTAATGAGCAGTTCTTC.

The chain carries TRBV5-6 and TRBJ2-2; weak D call: TRBD1 (5 bases). The germline CDR1 and CDR2 sequences are SGHDT and YYEEEE. CDR3 length equals 15 residues. The ends were cut back, 4 bases at V and 0 bases at J, with 10 bases in the middle. CDR3 sequence (DNA): TGTGCCAGCAGCAATGGACATTCGAACACCGGGGAGCTGTTTTTT. Its translation: CASSNGHSNTGELFF. The full variable domain, with the rest looked up from reference TRBV5-6 and TRBJ2-2, is DAGVTQSPTHLIKTRGQQVTLRCSPKSGHDTVSWYQQALGQGPQFIFQYYEEEERQRGNFPDRFSGHQFPNYSSELNVNALLLGDSALYLCASSNGHSNTGELFFGEGSRLTVL.

The chain combines TRBV3-1 with TRBJ2-1; the match to TRBD2 covers 9 bases. The CDR3 sequence is 16 residues long. CDR1 and CDR2 from the germline V gene are LGHDT and YNNKEL (reference sequence). Trimming took 3 bases from V and 8 from J; bases not matched to a gene: 11. In DNA form, the CDR3 reads TGTGCCAGCAGCCATCGCGGGAGGGCCCTCGGGGATGAGCAGTTCTTC. It is translated as CASSHRGRALGDEQFF.

Regarding this clonotype: The conserved phenylalanine or tryptophan is not found at the CDR3 terminus, so this likely reflects a read error. The V and J genes are TRBV27 and TRBJ2-2; no clear D gene. The CDR3 extends over 14 amino acids. Germline values: CDR1 MNHEY, CDR2 SMNVEV (reference sequence). The germline V and J ends were trimmed by 3 bases and 3 bases, with 8 bases remaining between them. Here the CDR3 reads CASSFRAYTGELFS. The CDR3 nucleotides read TGTGCCAGCAGTTTCCGCGCATACACCGGGGAGCTGTTTTCT.

The chain uses TRBV27 and TRBJ2-7; maybe TRBD1 (7 bases). Trimming pared 8 bases from V and 8 bases from J, leaving 13 bases between. The CDR3 is made up of 11 amino acids. The germline V gene encodes CDR1 MNHEY and CDR2 SMNVEV (reference sequence). CDR3: CASGGGPQQYF. As DNA, the CDR3 is TGTGCCAGCGGAGGGGGCCCCCAGCAGTACTTC.

The sample holds a few counts of this clonotype. The chain carries TRBV6-4 and TRBJ1-3; tentative D call: TRBD1 (6 bases). V was clipped by 2 bases and J by 4 bases, with 21 bases between them. This CDR3 comprises 18 residues. Germline loops: CDR1 MRHNA, CDR2 SNTAGT. CDR3 protein: CASSDPTGFRDYGNTIYF. The CDR3, as DNA: TGTGCCAGCAGTGACCCGACAGGATTCAGGGATTACGGAAACACCATATATTTT.

The V and J genes are TRBV7-6 and TRBJ1-4; D unresolved. The CDR3 extends over 13 amino acids. CDR1 and CDR2 from the germline V gene are SGHVS and FNYEAQ. The CDR3, as DNA: TGTGCGACGACACCGACAACTAATGAAAAACTGTTTTTT. It encodes CATTPTTNEKLFF.

This clonotype has only a few counts. The V call is TRBV25-1, the J call TRBJ2-7; D ambiguous. The V gene's germline CDR1 is MGHDK and CDR2 SYGVNS. This CDR3 is 14 amino acids long. Deletions cut 1 base from V and 0 bases from J, with 7 bases between. CDR3 amino acids: CASSELKSSYEQYF. The CDR3 nucleotides are TGTGCCAGCAGTGAATTAAAAAGCTCCTACGAGCAGTACTTC.

This clonotype appeared a few times. The CDR3 nucleotides are TGTGCCAGCAGAGAGGGAGGAGGCTATAATTCACCCCTCCACTTT. This gives the protein CASREGGGYNSPLHF. The chain uses TRBV6-1 and TRBJ1-6, with no clear D. Germline values: CDR1 MNHNS, CDR2 SASEGT. V was shortened by 6 bases and J by 3 bases, with 12 bases between the two germline ends. The CDR3 runs to 15 residues.

The chain combines TRBV7-9 with TRBJ2-5; TRBD1 matches 10 bases. This CDR3 comprises 16 residues. Looked up from germline, CDR1 is SEHNR and CDR2 is FQNEAQ (reference sequence). V was clipped by 4 bases and J by 2 bases; unmatched bases: 7. CDR3 amino acids: CASSSLRDRGQETQYF. Here the CDR3 DNA reads TGTGCCAGCAGCTCACTCCGGGACAGGGGACAAGAGACCCAGTACTTC.

The chain combines TRBV2 with TRBJ2-7, with D possibly TRBD1 on 5 matching bases. Germline CDR1 reads SNHLY; CDR2 reads FYNNEI. CDR3 length equals 14 residues. V was cut by 6 bases and J by 5 bases, with 17 bases left in between. The CDR3 loop is CASRVVAGPHEQYV. The CDR3 nucleotides read TGTGCCAGCAGGGTCGTAGCAGGGCCCCACGAGCAGTACGTC.

This clonotype was detected many times. The chain has TRBV20-1 and TRBJ1-1, with TRBD1 matching over 8 bases. CDR1 is DFQATT, CDR2 SNEGSKA, per germline (reference sequence). The CDR3 is 14 residues long. V lost 6 bases and J lost 7; bases outside the gene matches: 13. In nucleotides, the CDR3 is TGCAGTGCCAACTCTGGACAGGGAATAATTGAAGCTTTCTTT. It specifies CSANSGQGIIEAFF.

The rearrangement joins TRBV3-1 to TRBJ2-3; D assignment may be TRBD1 or TRBD2 (5 bases each). The V end lost 1 base, the J end lost 4 bases, and 18 bases lay between the germline ends. Looked up from germline, CDR1 is LGHDT and CDR2 is YNNKEL (reference sequence). The CDR3 runs 17 residues. This CDR3 is CASSQAPGSPGADTQYF. The CDR3 nucleotides read TGTGCCAGCAGCCAAGCTCCAGGGAGTCCGGGCGCAGATACGCAGTATTTT.

V usage is TRBV28 and J usage is TRBJ2-5; 7 bases are shared with TRBD1. CDR1 MDHEN and CDR2 SYDVKM come from the germline V gene. The CDR3 runs to 14 residues. Trimming at V came to 5 bases and at J to 5 bases, leaving 8 bases not matched to a gene. CDR3 residues: CASSPQGEWETQYF. The CDR3 DNA reads TGTGCCAGCAGTCCCCAGGGGGAATGGGAGACCCAGTACTTC.

This clonotype was counted a few times. The genes are TRBV27 and TRBJ1-1; 7 bases line up with TRBD1. The trim removed 5 bases at V and 8 bases at J, leaving 5 bases unmatched. This CDR3 has 12 amino acids. Germline-derived CDR1 and CDR2 are MNHEY and SMNVEV (reference sequence). The CDR3 loop reads CASSPGGQEAFF. The CDR3 nucleotides are TGTGCCAGCAGTCCAGGGGGACAAGAAGCTTTCTTT.

The chain employs TRBV9 and TRBJ1-2; D remains unclear. Trimming cost V 2 bases and J 2 bases, with 7 bases left between them. Germline loops: CDR1 SGDLS, CDR2 YYNGEE. CDR3 length: 13 residues. For the CDR3, the DNA is TGTGCCAGCAGCGTCGACGGGAACTATGGCTACACCTTC. Amino acid sequence: CASSVDGNYGYTF. The entire variable domain, with the rest obtained from reference TRBV9 and TRBJ1-2, is as follows: DSGVTQTPKHLITATGQRVTLRCSPRSGDLSVYWYQQSLDQGLQFLIQYYNGEERAKGNILERFSAQQFPDLHSELNLSSLELGDSALYFCASSVDGNYGYTFGSGTRLTVV.

The rearrangement uses TRBV7-2 and TRBJ2-7; D might be TRBD1 or TRBD2, each matching 5 bases. Trimming cost V 6 bases and J 2 bases, with 14 bases left between them. The CDR3 runs 14 residues. Germline loops: CDR1 SGHTA, CDR2 FQGNSA. CDR3: CASRTPGRTYEQYF. In DNA, the CDR3 is TGTGCCAGCAGGACACCGGGACGCACCTACGAGCAGTACTTC.

This clonotype was seen only a few times. The V call is TRBV7-9, the J call TRBJ2-7; unclear D gene. This CDR3 is built from 13 residues. V was trimmed by 1 base and J by 3 bases, leaving 7 bases between them. CDR1 and CDR2 (germline): SEHNR, FQNEAQ (reference sequence). CDR3 coding DNA: TGTGCCAGCAGCTTAGGGATCTTCTACGAGCAGTACTTC. It specifies CASSLGIFYEQYF.

V usage is TRBV6-1 and J usage is TRBJ1-2, with D perhaps TRBD1 (6 bases). Germline V gene sequence: CDR1 MNHNS, CDR2 SASEGT. V was pared by 6 bases and J by 8 bases, with 22 bases between. This CDR3 contains 15 residues. The CDR3 coding sequence is TGTGCCAGCAGCCCTTCGGGCGGACAGCTAATAGGCTACACCTTC. The encoded protein is CASSPSGGQLIGYTF.

The chain uses TRBV2 and TRBJ2-1, with 8 bases aligning to TRBD2. This CDR3 comprises 16 residues. Germline lookup yields CDR1 SNHLY and CDR2 FYNNEI. The ends lost 6 bases at V and 0 bases at J; junction bases unmatched: 7. CDR3 protein: CASRRGEGSSYNEQFF. The CDR3 coding sequence is TGTGCCAGCAGGCGGGGGGAGGGAAGCTCCTACAATGAGCAGTTCTTC.

This clonotype was counted at least ten times. The junction shows a germline mismatch at one end, possibly a read error. J is TRBJ2-7 and V is TRBV29-1; TRBD2 aligns across 14 bases. CDR3 size: 12 residues. The V gene's germline CDR1 is SQVTM and CDR2 ANQGSEA. CDR3 nucleotide sequence: TGCAGCGTCCCGGGACTAGCGGGAGCTCCCACCTTC. Amino acids: CSVPGLAGAPTF.

The rearrangement joins TRBV5-5 to TRBJ1-5; TRBD1 might be the D (5 bases). CDR1 is SGHKS and CDR2 is YYEKEE in the germline V gene (reference sequence). The CDR3 runs to 14 residues. V gave up 0 bases and J gave up 5 bases, with 9 bases separating them. DNA of the CDR3: TGTGCCAGCAGCTTGGAACGGGGGGATCAGCCCCAGCATTTT. It specifies CASSLERGDQPQHF.

This clonotype was seen more than once but under ten times. The chain recombines TRBV11-2 with TRBJ2-4; 9 nucleotides match TRBD1. Germline lookup yields CDR1 SGHAT and CDR2 FQNNGV. With V trimmed by 2 bases and J by 4 bases, 3 bases remained unmatched. The CDR3 is made up of 15 amino acids. The CDR3 loop is CASSLTGGGKNIQYF. The DNA for the CDR3 is TGTGCCAGCAGCTTAACAGGGGGCGGAAAAAACATTCAGTACTTC.